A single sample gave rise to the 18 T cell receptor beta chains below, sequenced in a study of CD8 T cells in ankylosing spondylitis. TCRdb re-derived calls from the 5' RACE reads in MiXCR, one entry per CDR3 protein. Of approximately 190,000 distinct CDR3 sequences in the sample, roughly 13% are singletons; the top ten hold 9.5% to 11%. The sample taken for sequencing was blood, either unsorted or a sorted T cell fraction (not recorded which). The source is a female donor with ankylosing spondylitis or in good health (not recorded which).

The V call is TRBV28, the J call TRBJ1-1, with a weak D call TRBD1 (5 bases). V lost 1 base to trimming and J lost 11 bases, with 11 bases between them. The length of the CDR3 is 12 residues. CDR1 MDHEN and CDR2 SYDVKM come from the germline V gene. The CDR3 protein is CASSLLGPAAFF. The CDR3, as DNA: TGTGCCAGCAGTTTATTGGGGCCGGCTGCTTTCTTT. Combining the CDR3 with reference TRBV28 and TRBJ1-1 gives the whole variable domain DVKVTQSSRYLVKRTGEKVFLECVQDMDHENMFWYRQDPGLGLRLIYFSYDVKMKEKGDIPEGYSVSREKKERFSLILESASTNQTSMYLCASSLLGPAAFFGQGTRLTVV.

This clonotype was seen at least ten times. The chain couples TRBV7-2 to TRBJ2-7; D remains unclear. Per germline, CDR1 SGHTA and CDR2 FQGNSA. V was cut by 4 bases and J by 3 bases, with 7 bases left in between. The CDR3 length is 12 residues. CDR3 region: CASSSNSYEQYF. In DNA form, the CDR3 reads TGTGCCAGCAGCTCGAACAGCTACGAGCAGTACTTC.

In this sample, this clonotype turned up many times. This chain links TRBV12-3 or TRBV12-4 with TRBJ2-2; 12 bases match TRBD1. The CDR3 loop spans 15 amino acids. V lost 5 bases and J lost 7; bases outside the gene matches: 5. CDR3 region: CASSLGQGAGGELFF. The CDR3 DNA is TGTGCCAGCAGTCTGGGACAGGGGGCTGGCGGGGAGCTGTTTTTT.

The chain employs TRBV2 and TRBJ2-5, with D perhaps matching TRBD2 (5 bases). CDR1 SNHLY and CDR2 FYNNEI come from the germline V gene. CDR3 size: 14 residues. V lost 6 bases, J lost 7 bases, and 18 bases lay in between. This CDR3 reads CASSAYDGGGTQYF. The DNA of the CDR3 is TGTGCCAGCAGCGCCTACGACGGAGGCGGGACCCAGTACTTC. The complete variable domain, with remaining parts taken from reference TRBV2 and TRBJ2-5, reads EPEVTQTPSHQVTQMGQEVILRCVPISNHLYFYWYRQILGQKVEFLVSFYNNEISEKSEIFDDQFSVERPDGSNFTLKIRSTKLEDSAMYFCASSAYDGGGTQYFGPGTRLLVL.

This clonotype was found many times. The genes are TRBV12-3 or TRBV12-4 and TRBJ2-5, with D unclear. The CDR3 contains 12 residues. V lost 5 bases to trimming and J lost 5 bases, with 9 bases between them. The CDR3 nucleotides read TGTGCCAGCAGTCTGCCCCTGGAGACCCAGTACTTC. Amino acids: CASSLPLETQYF.

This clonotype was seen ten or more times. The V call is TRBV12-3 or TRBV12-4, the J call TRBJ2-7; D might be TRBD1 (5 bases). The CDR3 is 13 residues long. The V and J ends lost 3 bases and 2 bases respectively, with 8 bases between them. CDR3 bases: TGTGCCAGCAGTTTGAACAGGCCCTACGAGCAGTACTTC. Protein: CASSLNRPYEQYF.

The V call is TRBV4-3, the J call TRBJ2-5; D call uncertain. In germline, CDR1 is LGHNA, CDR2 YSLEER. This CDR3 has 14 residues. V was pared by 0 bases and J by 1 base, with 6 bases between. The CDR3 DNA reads TGCGCCAGCAGCCAAGACAGGTTCCAAGAGACCCAGTACTTC. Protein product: CASSQDRFQETQYF.

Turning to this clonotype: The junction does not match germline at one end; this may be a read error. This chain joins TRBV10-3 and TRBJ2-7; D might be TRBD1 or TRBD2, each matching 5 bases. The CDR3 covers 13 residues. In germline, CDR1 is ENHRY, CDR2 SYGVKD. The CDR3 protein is CAIRAGTSSEQYF. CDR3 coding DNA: TGTGCCATCAGGGCAGGGACGTCCTCCGAGCAGTACTTC.

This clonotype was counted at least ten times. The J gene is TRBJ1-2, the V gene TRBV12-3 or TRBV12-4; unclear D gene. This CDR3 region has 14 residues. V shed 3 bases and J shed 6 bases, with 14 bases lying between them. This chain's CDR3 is CASSFGGGGDGYTF. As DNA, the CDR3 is TGTGCCAGCAGTTTTGGAGGTGGCGGGGATGGCTACACCTTC.

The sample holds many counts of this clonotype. This chain's CDR3 is CASSLQGEYSPLHF. CDR3 in DNA: TGTGCCAGCAGTTTGCAGGGGGAGTACTCACCCCTCCACTTT. V gene TRBV6-5 combines with J gene TRBJ1-6; 7 bases are shared with TRBD1. Germline V lookup: CDR1 MNHEY, CDR2 SVGAGI. The length of the CDR3 is 14 residues. V shed 4 bases, J shed 10 bases, and the junction held 7 bases outside the gene matches.

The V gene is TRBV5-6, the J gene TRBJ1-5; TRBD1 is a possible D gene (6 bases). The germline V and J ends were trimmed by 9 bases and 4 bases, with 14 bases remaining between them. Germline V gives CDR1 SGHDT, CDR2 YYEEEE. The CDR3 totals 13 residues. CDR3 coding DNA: TGTGCCACCTCCAGGGGTACTAATCAGCCCCAGCATTTT. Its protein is CATSRGTNQPQHF.

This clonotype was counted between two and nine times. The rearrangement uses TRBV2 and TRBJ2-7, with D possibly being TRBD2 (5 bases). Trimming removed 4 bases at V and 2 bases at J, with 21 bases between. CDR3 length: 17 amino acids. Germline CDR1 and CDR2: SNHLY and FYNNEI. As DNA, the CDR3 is TGTGCCAGCAGTGGTAATCGCCGGGAACTTCTTCCCTACGAGCAGTACTTC. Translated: CASSGNRRELLPYEQYF.

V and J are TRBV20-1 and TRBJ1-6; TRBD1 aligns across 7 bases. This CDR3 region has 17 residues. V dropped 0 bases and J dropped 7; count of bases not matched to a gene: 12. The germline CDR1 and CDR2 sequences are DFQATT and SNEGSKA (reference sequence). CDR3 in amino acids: CSARDPARTGFNSPLHF. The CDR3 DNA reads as TGCAGTGCTAGAGATCCCGCACGGACAGGCTTCAATTCACCCCTCCACTTT.

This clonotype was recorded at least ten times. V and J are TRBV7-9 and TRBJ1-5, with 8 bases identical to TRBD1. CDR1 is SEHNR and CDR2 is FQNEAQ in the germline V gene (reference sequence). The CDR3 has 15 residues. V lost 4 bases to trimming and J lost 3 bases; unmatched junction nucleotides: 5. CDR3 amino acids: CASSSTGAFNQPQHF. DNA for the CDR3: TGTGCCAGCAGCTCGACAGGGGCTTTCAATCAGCCCCAGCATTTT.

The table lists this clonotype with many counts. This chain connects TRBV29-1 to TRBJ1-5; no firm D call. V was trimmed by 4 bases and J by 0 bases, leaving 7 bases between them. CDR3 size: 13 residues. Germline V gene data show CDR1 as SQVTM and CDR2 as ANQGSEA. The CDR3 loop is CSVAGHSNQPQHF. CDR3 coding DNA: TGCAGCGTTGCAGGTCATAGCAATCAGCCCCAGCATTTT.

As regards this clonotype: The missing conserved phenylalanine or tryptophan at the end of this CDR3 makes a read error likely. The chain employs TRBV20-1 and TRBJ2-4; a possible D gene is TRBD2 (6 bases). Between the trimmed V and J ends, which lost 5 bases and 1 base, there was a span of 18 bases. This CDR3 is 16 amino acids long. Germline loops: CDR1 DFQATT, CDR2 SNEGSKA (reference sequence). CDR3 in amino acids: CSASRAAGPAKNIQYI. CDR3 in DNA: TGCAGTGCTTCACGAGCAGCGGGCCCTGCCAAAAACATTCAGTACATC.

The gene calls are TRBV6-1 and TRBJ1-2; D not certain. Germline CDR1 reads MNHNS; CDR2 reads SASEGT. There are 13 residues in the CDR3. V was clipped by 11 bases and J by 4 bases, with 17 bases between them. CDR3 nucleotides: TGTGCCTCCCTTAGCGAGGGAGGCTATGGCTACACCTTC. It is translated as CASLSEGGYGYTF.

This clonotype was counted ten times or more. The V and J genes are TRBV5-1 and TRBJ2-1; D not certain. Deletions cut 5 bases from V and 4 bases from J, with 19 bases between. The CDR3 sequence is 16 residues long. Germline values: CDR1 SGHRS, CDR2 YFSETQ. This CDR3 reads CASRPDPNAFYNEQFF. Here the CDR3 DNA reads TGCGCCAGCAGACCTGATCCGAATGCGTTTTACAATGAGCAGTTCTTC.